This TCR beta chain was identified in a study of cytomegalovirus exposure and HLA in healthy donors. Study overall: The 650 to 850 first-cohort repertoires and the approximately 110 validation repertoires shared the same platform, a later analysis reported. Study outcomes and limitations: The study recorded about 160 TCR beta chains that were cytomegalovirus-associated. A few chains tied to CMV proved CMV antigen-specific in vitro.

A remark on this clone: Its antigen is unknown.

Germline-derived CDR1 and CDR2 are MDHEN and SYDVKM. The V and J ends lost 6 bases and 2 bases, in that order; junction bases with no gene match: 6. The CDR3 runs to 15 residues. The method was immunoSEQ multiplex PCR; TCRdb's version includes in-frame clones alone and lacks a portion of them. The profile shows over 200,000 clones, 85% to 90% of them singletons. The V gene is TRBV28, the J gene TRBJ2-7, with 11 positions matching TRBD1. Sequenced material: PBMCs. The receptor was isolated from a woman aged 18-30 years in good health and CMV-seronegative. Here the CDR3 reads CASSTGTGGPYEQYF. In DNA form, the CDR3 reads TGTGCCAGCAGCACCGGGACAGGGGGGCCCTACGAGCAGTACTTC.